The clone carrying this TCR beta chain was seen just once. What it binds is unknown. Produced via immunoSEQ multiplex PCR; TCRdb's table is partial and in-frame only. The sample has under 2,500 clones; roughly four fifths are singletons. The source of the sample is a study of somatic mutations in cytotoxic T cells in rheumatoid arthritis. Study conclusions and caveats: A slight TRBV07 underrepresentation in rheumatoid arthritis patients was reported without multiple-comparison adjustment. For about an eighth of the roughly 65 patients, a single CD8+ clone accounted for more than 20% of CD8+ cells. CD8+ clonality rose with age in rheumatoid arthritis patients, not healthy controls.

Losses at the gene ends were 4 bases for V and 4 bases for J; bases not matched to a gene: 16. CDR3 size: 18 residues. CDR1 is SGHAT, CDR2 FQNNGV, per germline. Once isolated by positive magnetic bead selection, the CD4+ and CD8+ cells had their purity checked by flow cytometry. The sequenced material came from CD8+ T cells sorted from blood. The chain employs TRBV11-2 and TRBJ2-1; 7 bases match TRBD1. The receptor was derived from a woman aged 40 to 50 with rheumatoid arthritis. CDR3 in DNA: TGTGCCAGCAGCTCCTCAATGAACAGGGGCCTGATATACAATGAGCAGTTCTTC. This encodes CASSSSMNRGLIYNEQFF.